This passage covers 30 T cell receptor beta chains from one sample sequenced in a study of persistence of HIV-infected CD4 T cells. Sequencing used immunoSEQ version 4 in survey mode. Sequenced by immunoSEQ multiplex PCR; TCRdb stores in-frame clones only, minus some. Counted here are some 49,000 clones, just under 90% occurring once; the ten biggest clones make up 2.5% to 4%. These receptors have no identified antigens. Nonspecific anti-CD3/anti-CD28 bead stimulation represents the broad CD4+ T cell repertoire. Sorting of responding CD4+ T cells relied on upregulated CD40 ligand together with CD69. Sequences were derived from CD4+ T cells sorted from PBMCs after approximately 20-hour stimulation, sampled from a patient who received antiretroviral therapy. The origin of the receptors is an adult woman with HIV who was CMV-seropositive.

CDR3: CASSPSGTSGNEQFF. The CDR3 DNA sequence: TGTGCCAGCTCACCTTCCGGGACTAGCGGCAATGAGCAGTTCTTC. This chain connects TRBV18 to TRBJ2-1, with 11 positions matching TRBD2. The CDR3 extends over 15 amino acids. In germline, CDR1 is KGHSH, CDR2 LQKENI. V was pared by 3 bases and J by 6 bases, with 4 bases of the junction left unmatched.

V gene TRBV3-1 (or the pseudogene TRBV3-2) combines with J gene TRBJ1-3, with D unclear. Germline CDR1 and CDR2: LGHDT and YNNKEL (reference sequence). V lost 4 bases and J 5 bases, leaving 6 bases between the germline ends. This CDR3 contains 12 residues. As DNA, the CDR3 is TGTGCCAGCAGCCCCACCCGAAACACCATATATTTT. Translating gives CASSPTRNTIYF.

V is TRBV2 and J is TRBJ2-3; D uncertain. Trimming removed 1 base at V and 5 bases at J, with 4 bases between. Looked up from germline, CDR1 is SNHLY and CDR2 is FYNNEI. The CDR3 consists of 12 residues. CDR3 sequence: CASSEGRDTQYF. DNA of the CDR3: TGTGCCAGCAGTGAAGGGCGAGATACGCAGTATTTT.

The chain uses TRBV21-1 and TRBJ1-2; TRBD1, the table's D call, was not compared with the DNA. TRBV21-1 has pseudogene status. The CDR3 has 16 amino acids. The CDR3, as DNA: TGTGCCAGCAGCATACCTCCCGGACAGGGGGAGGATGGCTACACCTTC. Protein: CASSIPPGQGEDGYTF.

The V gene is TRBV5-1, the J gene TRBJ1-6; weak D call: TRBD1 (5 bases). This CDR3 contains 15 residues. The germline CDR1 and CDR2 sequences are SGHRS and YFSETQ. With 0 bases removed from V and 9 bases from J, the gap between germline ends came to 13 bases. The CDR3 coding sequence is TGCGCCAGCAGCTTGGCGGGGGAGGGGAGTTCACCCCTCCACTTT. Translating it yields CASSLAGEGSSPLHF.

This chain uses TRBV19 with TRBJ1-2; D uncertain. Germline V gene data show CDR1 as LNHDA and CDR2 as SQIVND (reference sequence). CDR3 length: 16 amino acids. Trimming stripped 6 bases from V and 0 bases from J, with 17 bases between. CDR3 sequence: CASSPVGQESNYGYTF. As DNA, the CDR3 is TGTGCCAGTAGCCCCGTCGGGCAGGAATCTAACTATGGCTACACCTTC.

CDR3: CASSLVGQGFGNTIYF. The CDR3 DNA follows: TGTGCCAGCAGCTTGGTGGGACAGGGGTTTGGAAACACCATATATTTT. V is TRBV5-6 and J is TRBJ1-3; 10 positions agree with TRBD1. Germline CDR1 reads SGHDT; CDR2 reads YYEEEE. This CDR3 has 16 amino acids. V shed 0 bases and J 3 bases; nucleotides not matched to a gene: 3.

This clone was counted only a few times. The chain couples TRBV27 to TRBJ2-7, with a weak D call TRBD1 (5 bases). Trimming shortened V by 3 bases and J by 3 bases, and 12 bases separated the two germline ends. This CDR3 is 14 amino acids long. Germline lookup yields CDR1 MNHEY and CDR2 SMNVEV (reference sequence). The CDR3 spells CASSFRRQGYEQYF. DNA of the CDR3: TGTGCCAGCAGTTTTCGGCGGCAGGGCTACGAGCAGTACTTC.

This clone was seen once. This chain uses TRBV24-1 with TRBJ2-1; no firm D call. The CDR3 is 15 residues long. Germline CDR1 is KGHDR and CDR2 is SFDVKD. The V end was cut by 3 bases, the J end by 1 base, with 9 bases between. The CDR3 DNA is TGTGCCACCAGTGATCGGGTGGTGTCCTACAATGAGCAGTTCTTC. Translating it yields CATSDRVVSYNEQFF.

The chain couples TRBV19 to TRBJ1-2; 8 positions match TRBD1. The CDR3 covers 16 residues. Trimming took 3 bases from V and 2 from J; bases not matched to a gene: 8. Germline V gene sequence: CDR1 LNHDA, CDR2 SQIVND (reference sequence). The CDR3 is CASSMGAWTGNYGYTF. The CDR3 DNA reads TGTGCCAGTAGTATGGGTGCATGGACAGGGAACTATGGCTACACCTTC. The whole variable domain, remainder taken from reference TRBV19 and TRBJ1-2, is DGGITQSPKYLFRKEGQNVTLSCEQNLNHDAMYWYRQDPGQGLRLIYYSQIVNDFQKGDIAEGYSVSREKKESFPLTVTSAQKNPTAFYLCASSMGAWTGNYGYTFGSGTRLTVV.

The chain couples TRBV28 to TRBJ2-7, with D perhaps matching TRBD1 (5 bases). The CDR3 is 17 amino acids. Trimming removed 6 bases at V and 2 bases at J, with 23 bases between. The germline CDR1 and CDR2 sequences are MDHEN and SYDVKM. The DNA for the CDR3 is TGTGCCAGCAGATCGGACATCATGACCCGGACGGCCTACGAGCAGTACTTC. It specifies CASRSDIMTRTAYEQYF.

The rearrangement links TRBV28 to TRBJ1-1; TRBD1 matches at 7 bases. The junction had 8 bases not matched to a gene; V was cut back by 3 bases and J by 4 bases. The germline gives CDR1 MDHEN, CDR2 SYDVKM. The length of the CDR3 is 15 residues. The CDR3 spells CASSFTGAVSTEAFF. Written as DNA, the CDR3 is TGTGCCAGCAGTTTCACAGGGGCGGTAAGCACTGAAGCTTTCTTT.

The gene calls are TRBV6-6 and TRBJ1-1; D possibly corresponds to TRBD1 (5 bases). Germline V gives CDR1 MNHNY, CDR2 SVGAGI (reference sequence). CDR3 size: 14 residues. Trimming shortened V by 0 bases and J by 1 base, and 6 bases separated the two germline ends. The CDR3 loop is CASSYSTANTEAFF. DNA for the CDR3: TGTGCCAGCAGTTACTCGACAGCGAACACTGAAGCTTTCTTT.

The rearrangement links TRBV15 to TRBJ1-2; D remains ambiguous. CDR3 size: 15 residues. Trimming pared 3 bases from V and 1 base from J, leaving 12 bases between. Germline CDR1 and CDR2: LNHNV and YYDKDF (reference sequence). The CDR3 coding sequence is TGTGCCACCAGCAGTCCAAGCTCGAATAACTATGGCTACACCTTC. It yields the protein CATSSPSSNNYGYTF.

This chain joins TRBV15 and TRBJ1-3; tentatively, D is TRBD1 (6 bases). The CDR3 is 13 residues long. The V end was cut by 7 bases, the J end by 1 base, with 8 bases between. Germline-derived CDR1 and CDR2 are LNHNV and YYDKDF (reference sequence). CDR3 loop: CATMGASGNTIYF. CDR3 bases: TGTGCCACCATGGGGGCGTCTGGAAACACCATATATTTT.

The CDR3 is CASSTRDSSYNEQFF. The DNA for the CDR3 is TGTGCCAGCAGCACCCGGGACAGCTCCTACAATGAGCAGTTCTTC. This chain links TRBV7-8 with TRBJ2-1; 7 bases line up with TRBD1. Germline CDR1 and CDR2: SGHVS and FQNEAQ. The CDR3 is 15 amino acids. Germline trimming cut 5 bases from V and 0 bases from J; bases unmatched to any gene: 4.

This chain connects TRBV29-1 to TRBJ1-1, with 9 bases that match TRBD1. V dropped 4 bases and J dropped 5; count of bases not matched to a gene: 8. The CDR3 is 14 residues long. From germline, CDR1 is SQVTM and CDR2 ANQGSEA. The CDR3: CSVATRDRVTEAFF. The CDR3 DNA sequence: TGCAGCGTTGCCACCCGGGACAGGGTGACTGAAGCTTTCTTT.

The CDR3 sequence is CASSGAAGTDSYEQYF. CDR3 bases: TGCGCCAGCAGTGGGGCGGCCGGGACAGACTCCTACGAGCAGTACTTC. This chain uses TRBV10-1 with TRBJ2-7; 7 bases are a match to TRBD1. The CDR3 has 16 amino acids. With 4 bases clipped from V and 0 bases from J, the junction kept 9 bases outside the gene matches. The germline V gene encodes CDR1 WNHNN and CDR2 SYGVQD (reference sequence).

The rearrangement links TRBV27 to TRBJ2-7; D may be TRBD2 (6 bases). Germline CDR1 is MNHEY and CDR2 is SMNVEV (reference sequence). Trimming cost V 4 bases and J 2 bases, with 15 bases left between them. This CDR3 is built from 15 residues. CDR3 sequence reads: CASSSRWSGAYEQYF. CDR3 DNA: TGTGCCAGCAGTTCACGGTGGTCGGGGGCCTACGAGCAGTACTTC.

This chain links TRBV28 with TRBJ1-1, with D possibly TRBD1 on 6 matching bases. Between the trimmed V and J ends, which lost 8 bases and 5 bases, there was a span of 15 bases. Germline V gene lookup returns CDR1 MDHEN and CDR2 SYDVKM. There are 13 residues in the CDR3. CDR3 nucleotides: TGTGCCAGCGGGACAACAGGGAGGACTGAAGCTTTCTTT. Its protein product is CASGTTGRTEAFF.

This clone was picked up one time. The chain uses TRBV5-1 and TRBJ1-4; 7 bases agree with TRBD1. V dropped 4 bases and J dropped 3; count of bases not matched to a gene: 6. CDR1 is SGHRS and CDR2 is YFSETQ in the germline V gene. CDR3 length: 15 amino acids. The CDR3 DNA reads TGCGCCAGCAGCGGATACAGGGGTTCTAATGAAAAACTGTTTTTT. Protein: CASSGYRGSNEKLFF. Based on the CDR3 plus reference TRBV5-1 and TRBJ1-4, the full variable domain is KAGVTQTPRYLIKTRGQQVTLSCSPISGHRSVSWYQQTPGQGLQFLFEYFSETQRNKGNFPGRFSGRQFSNSRSEMNVSTLELGDSALYLCASSGYRGSNEKLFFGSGTQLSVL.

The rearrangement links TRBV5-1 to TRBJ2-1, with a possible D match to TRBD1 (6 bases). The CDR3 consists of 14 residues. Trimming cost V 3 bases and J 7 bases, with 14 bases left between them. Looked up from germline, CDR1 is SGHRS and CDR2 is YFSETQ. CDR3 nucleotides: TGCGCCAGCAGCTCACAGGGTTCGACGAATGAGCAGTTCTTC. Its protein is CASSSQGSTNEQFF.

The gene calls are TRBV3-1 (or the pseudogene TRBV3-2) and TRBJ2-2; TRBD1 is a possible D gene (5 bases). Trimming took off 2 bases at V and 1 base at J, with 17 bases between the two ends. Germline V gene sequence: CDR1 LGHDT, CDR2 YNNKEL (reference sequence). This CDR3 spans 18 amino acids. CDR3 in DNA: TGTGCCAGCAGCCAACCCATTGGGGCACCTGAGAACACCGGGGAGCTGTTTTTT. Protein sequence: CASSQPIGAPENTGELFF.

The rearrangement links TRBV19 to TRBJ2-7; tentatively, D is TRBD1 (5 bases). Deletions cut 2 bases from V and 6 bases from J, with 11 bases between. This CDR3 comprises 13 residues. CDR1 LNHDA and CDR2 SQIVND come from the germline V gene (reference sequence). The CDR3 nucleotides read TGTGCCAGTAGTATACAGGGTTTAAGCGAGCAGTACTTC. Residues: CASSIQGLSEQYF. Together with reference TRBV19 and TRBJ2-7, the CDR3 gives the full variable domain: DGGITQSPKYLFRKEGQNVTLSCEQNLNHDAMYWYRQDPGQGLRLIYYSQIVNDFQKGDIAEGYSVSREKKESFPLTVTSAQKNPTAFYLCASSIQGLSEQYFGPGTRLTVT.

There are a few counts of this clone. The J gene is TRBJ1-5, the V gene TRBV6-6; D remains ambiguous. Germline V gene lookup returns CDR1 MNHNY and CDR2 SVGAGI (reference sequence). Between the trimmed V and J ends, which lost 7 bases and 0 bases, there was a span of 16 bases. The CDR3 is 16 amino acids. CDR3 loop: CASNRALRDSNQPQHF. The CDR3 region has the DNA TGTGCCAGCAACCGGGCACTGCGGGATAGCAATCAGCCCCAGCATTTT.

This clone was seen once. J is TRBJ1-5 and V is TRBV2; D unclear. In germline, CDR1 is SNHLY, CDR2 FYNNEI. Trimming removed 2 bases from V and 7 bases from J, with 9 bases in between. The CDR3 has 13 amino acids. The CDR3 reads CASSENRLQPQHF. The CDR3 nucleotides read TGTGCCAGCAGTGAAAACAGATTGCAGCCCCAGCATTTT.

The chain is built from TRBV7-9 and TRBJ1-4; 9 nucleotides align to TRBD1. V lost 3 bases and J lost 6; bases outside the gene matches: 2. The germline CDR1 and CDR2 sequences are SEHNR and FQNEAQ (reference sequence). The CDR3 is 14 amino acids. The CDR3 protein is CASSLWDRDEKLFF. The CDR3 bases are TGTGCCAGCAGCTTGTGGGACAGGGATGAAAAACTGTTTTTT.

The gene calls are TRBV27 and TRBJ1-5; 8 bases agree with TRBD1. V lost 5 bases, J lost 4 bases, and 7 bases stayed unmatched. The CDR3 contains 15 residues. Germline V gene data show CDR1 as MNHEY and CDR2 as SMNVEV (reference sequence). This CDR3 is CASSRGTGQNQPQHF. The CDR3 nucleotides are TGTGCCAGCAGTCGGGGGACAGGACAAAATCAGCCCCAGCATTTT.

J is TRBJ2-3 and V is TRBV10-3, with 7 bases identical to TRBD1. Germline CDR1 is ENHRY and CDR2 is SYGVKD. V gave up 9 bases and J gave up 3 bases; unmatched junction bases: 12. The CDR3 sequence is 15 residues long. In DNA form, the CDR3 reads TGTGCCATGGGGGACAGCCAGATGGGGACAGATACGCAGTATTTT. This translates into CAMGDSQMGTDTQYF.

The chain's CDR3 is CASRSGVNQPQHF. The DNA for the CDR3 is TGTGCCAGCAGGTCGGGGGTAAATCAGCCCCAGCATTTT. The V gene is TRBV6-5, the J gene TRBJ1-5, with D tentatively TRBD1 (5 bases). Germline values: CDR1 MNHEY, CDR2 SVGAGI. Deletions cut 6 bases from V and 4 bases from J, with 10 bases between. The CDR3 loop spans 13 amino acids.